Each of the 7 T cell receptor beta chains below was sequenced from the same sample in a study of blood T cell repertoires in COVID-19. Measured with immunoSEQ multiplex PCR; TCRdb has only the in-frame clones, and not every one. The table has about 250,000 clones, approximately 88% seen once. Sequenced material: peripheral blood. These receptors originate from a woman in her 30s with acute or convalescent COVID-19.

The V and J genes are TRBV25-1 and TRBJ1-1; D is unclear. The CDR3 spans 15 residues. Germline V lookup: CDR1 MGHDK, CDR2 SYGVNS. V was clipped by 1 base and J by 5 bases, with 14 bases between them. The CDR3: CASSEFSTGGTEAFF. In nucleotides, the CDR3 is TGTGCCAGCAGTGAATTTAGCACCGGAGGGACTGAAGCTTTCTTT.

This chain connects TRBV27 to TRBJ2-2; no definite D call. The germline CDR1 and CDR2 sequences are MNHEY and SMNVEV (reference sequence). The CDR3 loop spans 12 amino acids. The V gene lost 5 bases and the J gene lost 7 bases, with 8 bases spanning the gap. CDR3 region: CASSKPSGELFF. CDR3 DNA: TGTGCCAGCAGTAAACCTAGCGGGGAGCTGTTTTTT.

V gene TRBV2 combines with J gene TRBJ2-2; D is undetermined. Looked up from germline, CDR1 is SNHLY and CDR2 is FYNNEI. CDR3 length equals 15 residues. V lost 0 bases and J 0 bases, leaving 5 bases between the germline ends. The DNA for the CDR3 is TGTGCCAGCAGTGAAGCCCTTTCGAACACCGGGGAGCTGTTTTTT. Its protein is CASSEALSNTGELFF.

Notes on this clone: The same CDR3 also results from other DNA sequences found in this sample. This chain uses TRBV6-5 with TRBJ1-1; maybe TRBD1 (5 bases). The CDR3 has 13 residues. Germline-derived CDR1 and CDR2 are MNHEY and SVGAGI. V was trimmed by 3 bases and J by 5 bases, leaving 10 bases between them. CDR3 region: CASSYSTGTEAFF. In DNA form, the CDR3 reads TGTGCCAGCAGTTATAGCACAGGTACTGAAGCTTTCTTT.

CDR3 loop: CASSLAPAVGTDTQYF. CDR3 coding DNA: TGTGCCAGCAGCTTAGCCCCAGCGGTGGGCACAGATACGCAGTATTTT. J is TRBJ2-3 and V is TRBV7-6; D is possibly TRBD2 (5 bases). From germline, CDR1 is SGHVS and CDR2 FNYEAQ. The CDR3 runs to 16 residues. V was cut by 0 bases and J by 1 base, with 11 bases left in between.

This clone was seen just once. The chain links TRBV10-3 to TRBJ2-1, with 8 bases fitting TRBD2. Germline V gene data show CDR1 as ENHRY and CDR2 as SYGVKD. With V trimmed by 2 bases and J by 8 bases, 14 bases remained unmatched. The CDR3 totals 17 residues. CDR3 region: CAISEAGVGLAGDEQFF. DNA of the CDR3: TGTGCCATCAGTGAGGCAGGAGTTGGACTAGCCGGGGATGAGCAGTTCTTC.

As for this clone: The junction does not match germline at one end; this may be a read error. The V call is TRBV7-7, the J call TRBJ2-4, with TRBD1 matching over 9 bases. The CDR3 runs to 13 residues. CDR1 and CDR2 from the germline V gene are SSHAT and FNYEAQ (reference sequence). The CDR3 DNA follows: TGTGCTAGCAGCGAGGGACAGGGAAACATTCAGTACTTC. Its translation: CASSEGQGNIQYF. The variable domain in full, with the rest retrieved from reference TRBV7-7 and TRBJ2-4, is GAGVSQSPRYKVTKRGQDVTLRCDPISSHATLYWYQQALGQGPEFLTYFNYEAQPDKSGLPSDRFSAERPEGSISTLTIQRTEQRDSAMYRCASSEGQGNIQYFGAGTRLSVL.